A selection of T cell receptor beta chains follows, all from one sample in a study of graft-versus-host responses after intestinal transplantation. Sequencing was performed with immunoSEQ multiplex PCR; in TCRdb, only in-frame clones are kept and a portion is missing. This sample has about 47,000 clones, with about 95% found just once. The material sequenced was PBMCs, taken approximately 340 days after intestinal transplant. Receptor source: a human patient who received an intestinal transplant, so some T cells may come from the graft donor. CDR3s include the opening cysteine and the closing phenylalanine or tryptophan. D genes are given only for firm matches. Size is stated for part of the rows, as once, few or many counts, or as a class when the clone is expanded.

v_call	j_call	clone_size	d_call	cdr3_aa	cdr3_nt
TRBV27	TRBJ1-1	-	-	CASKGVRVNTEAFF	TGTGCCAGCAAGGGGGTAAGGGTAAACACTGAAGCTTTCTTT
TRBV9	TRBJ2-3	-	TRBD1	CASSTSGTAVTDTQYF	TGTGCCAGCAGCACTTCCGGGACAGCCGTCACAGATACGCAGTATTTT
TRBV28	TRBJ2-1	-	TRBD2	CASSTLAGGPPNEQFF	TGTGCCAGCAGTACACTAGCGGGAGGCCCCCCCAATGAGCAGTTCTTC
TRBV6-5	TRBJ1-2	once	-	CASSLQGSDGYTF	TGTGCCAGCAGTTTACAGGGATCGGATGGCTACACCTTC
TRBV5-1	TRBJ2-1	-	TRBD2	CASSPRLAGGSYNEQFF	TGCGCCAGCAGCCCGCGGCTAGCGGGGGGCTCCTACAATGAGCAGTTCTTC
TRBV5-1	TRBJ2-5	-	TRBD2	CASSPGTSGGGETQYF	TGCGCCAGCAGCCCCGGGACTAGCGGGGGGGGAGAGACCCAGTACTTC
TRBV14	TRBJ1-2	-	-	CASSQEVDRGYTF	TGTGCCAGCAGCCAAGAGGTGGATCGTGGCTACACCTTC
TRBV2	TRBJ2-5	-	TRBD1	CASKGQGAWGETQYF	TGTGCCAGCAAGGGTCAGGGGGCATGGGGAGAGACCCAGTACTTC
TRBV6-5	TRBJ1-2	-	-	CASSYSRGASFGYTF	TGTGCCAGCAGTTACTCGAGAGGAGCTAGTTTTGGCTACACCTTC
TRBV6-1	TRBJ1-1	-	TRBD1	CASSDRQKGTGGFF	TGTGCCAGCAGTGACCGGCAGAAGGGGACAGGGGGTTTCTTT
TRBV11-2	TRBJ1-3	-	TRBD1	CASSLAGQPGNTIYF	TGTGCCAGCAGCTTAGCGGGACAGCCCGGAAACACCATATATTTT
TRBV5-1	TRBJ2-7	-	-	CASKGAGSYEQYF	TGCGCCAGCAAAGGGGCGGGCTCCTACGAGCAGTACTTC
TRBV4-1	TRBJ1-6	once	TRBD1	CASSQDPFLTGRALHF	TGCGCCAGCAGCCAAGATCCCTTTTTGACAGGGAGGGCCCTCCACTTT
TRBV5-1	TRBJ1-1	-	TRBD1	CASSSVEQGALDTEAFF	TGCGCCAGCAGCTCGGTAGAACAGGGGGCACTGGACACTGAAGCTTTCTTT
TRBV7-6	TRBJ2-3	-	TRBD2	CASSAMTSGSTDTQYF	TGTGCCAGCAGCGCAATGACTAGCGGGAGCACAGATACGCAGTATTTT
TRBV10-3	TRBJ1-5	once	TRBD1	CAISETGGHQPQHF	TGTGCCATCAGTGAGACAGGGGGGCATCAGCCCCAGCATTTT
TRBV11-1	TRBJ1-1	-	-	CASSLGGLKTEAFF	TGTGCCAGCAGCCTAGGGGGTTTAAAAACTGAAGCTTTCTTT
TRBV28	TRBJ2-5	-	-	CASSFGLGGRETQYF	TGTGCCAGCAGTTTCGGACTAGGGGGTCGGGAGACCCAGTACTTC
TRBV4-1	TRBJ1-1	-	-	CASSQDRAGSTEAFF	TGCGCCAGCAGCCAAGATCGGGCAGGGTCCACTGAAGCTTTCTTT
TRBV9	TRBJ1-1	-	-	CASSVEAGARTEAFF	TGTGCCAGCAGCGTAGAGGCAGGGGCAAGGACTGAAGCTTTCTTT
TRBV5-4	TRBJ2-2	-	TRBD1	CASSLTTGPTGELFF	TGTGCCAGCAGCTTGACGACAGGGCCCACCGGGGAGCTGTTTTTT
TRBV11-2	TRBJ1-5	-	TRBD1	CASSQGGSGAWGNQPQHF	TGTGCCAGCAGCCAGGGGGGTAGCGGGGCCTGGGGCAATCAGCCCCAGCATTTT
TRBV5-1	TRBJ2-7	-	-	CASSLNSGPYEQYF	TGCGCCAGCAGCTTAAATAGTGGTCCCTACGAGCAGTACTTC
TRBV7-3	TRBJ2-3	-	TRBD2	CASSSGLAGDTDTQYF	TGTGCCAGCAGCTCGGGACTAGCGGGAGACACAGATACGCAGTATTTT
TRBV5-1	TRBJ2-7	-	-	CASRRGPEGEQYF	TGCGCCAGCAGGCGGGGGCCCGAGGGGGAGCAGTACTTC
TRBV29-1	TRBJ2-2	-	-	CSAHGLTGELFF	TGCAGCGCCCACGGCCTCACCGGGGAGCTGTTTTTT
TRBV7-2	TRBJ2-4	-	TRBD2	CASRWEGLEYF	TGTGCCAGCAGATGGGAGGGCTTGGAGTACTTC
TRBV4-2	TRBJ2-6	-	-	CASSQVAGPALGANVLTF	TGTGCCAGCAGCCAAGTGGCGGGACCGGCCCTGGGGGCCAACGTCCTGACTTTC
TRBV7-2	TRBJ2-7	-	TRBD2	CASSLKGLAEIYEQYF	TGTGCCAGCAGCTTAAAAGGGCTAGCGGAGATCTACGAGCAGTACTTC
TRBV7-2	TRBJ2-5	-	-	CASSLLGQKQETQYF	TGTGCCAGCAGCTTATTAGGGCAGAAACAAGAGACCCAGTACTTC
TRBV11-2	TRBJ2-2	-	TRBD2	CASSPSGGNGELFF	TGTGCCAGCAGCCCATCGGGAGGTAACGGGGAGCTGTTTTTT
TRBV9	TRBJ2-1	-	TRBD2	CASSVDGGGPNNNEQFF	TGTGCCAGCAGCGTAGATGGGGGAGGGCCCAACAACAATGAGCAGTTCTTC
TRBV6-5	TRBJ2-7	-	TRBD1	CASSYGTVPHYEQYF	TGTGCCAGCAGTTACGGGACAGTCCCGCACTACGAGCAGTACTTC
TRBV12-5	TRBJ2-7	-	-	CASGLIPPPNYEQYF	TGTGCTAGTGGTCTAATCCCACCTCCAAACTACGAGCAGTACTTC
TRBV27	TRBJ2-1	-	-	CASSLLGSPYNEQFF	TGTGCCAGCAGTTTACTAGGAAGTCCCTACAATGAGCAGTTCTTC
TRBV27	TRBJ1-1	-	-	CASSLTGVSTEAFF	TGTGCCAGCAGTTTAACGGGAGTGAGCACTGAAGCTTTCTTT
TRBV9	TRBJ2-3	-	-	CASSVGDSPPVTDTQYF	TGTGCCAGCAGCGTAGGGGACTCCCCCCCGGTCACAGATACGCAGTATTTT
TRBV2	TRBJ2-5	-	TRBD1	CASIGGRGLTQYF	TGTGCCAGCATAGGGGGCCGCGGGTTGACCCAGTACTTC
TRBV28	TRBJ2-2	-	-	CASSLLHTGELFF	TGTGCCAGCAGTTTATTACACACCGGGGAGCTGTTTTTT
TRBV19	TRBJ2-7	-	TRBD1	CASSIHIRDRGEQYF	TGTGCCAGTAGTATCCATATCCGGGACAGGGGCGAGCAGTACTTC
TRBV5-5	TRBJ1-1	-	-	CASSRQMNTEAFF	TGTGCCAGCAGCCGACAGATGAACACTGAAGCTTTCTTT
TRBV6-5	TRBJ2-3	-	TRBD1	CASRPGTGRNTQYF	TGTGCCAGCAGGCCCGGGACAGGGAGGAATACGCAGTATTTT
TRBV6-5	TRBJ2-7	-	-	CASSYGAGAGNEQYF	TGTGCCAGCAGTTACGGGGCAGGGGCGGGTAACGAGCAGTACTTC
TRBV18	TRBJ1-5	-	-	CASSARPDSNQPQHF	TGTGCCAGCTCAGCACGGCCCGATAGCAATCAGCCCCAGCATTTT
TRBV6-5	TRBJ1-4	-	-	CASSFGPNEKLFF	TGTGCCAGCAGTTTCGGACCCAATGAAAAACTGTTTTTT
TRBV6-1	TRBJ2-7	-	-	CASSEPTAGQVYEQYF	TGTGCCAGCAGTGAACCTACGGCGGGACAAGTTTACGAGCAGTACTTC
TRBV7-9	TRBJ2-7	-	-	CASSSRQSLSYEQYF	TGTGCCAGCAGCTCCAGACAGTCTTTGTCTTACGAGCAGTACTTC
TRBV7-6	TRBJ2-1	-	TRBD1	CASSLIEDRGRNEQFF	TGTGCCAGCAGCTTAATCGAGGACAGGGGGCGGAATGAGCAGTTCTTC
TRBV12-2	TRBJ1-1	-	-	CASRLVGFRRENTEAFF	TGTGCAAGTCGCTTAGTCGGGTTTAGGCGGGAGAACACTGAAGCTTTCTTT
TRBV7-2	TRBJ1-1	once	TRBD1	CASSSKRTGNTEAFF	TGTGCCAGCAGCTCAAAAAGGACAGGGAACACTGAAGCTTTCTTT
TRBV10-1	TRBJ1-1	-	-	CASRQGLNTEAFF	TGCGCCAGCAGGCAGGGACTGAACACTGAAGCTTTCTTT
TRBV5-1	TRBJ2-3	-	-	CASSLADTPGTDTQYF	TGCGCCAGCAGCTTGGCGGACACCCCGGGGACAGATACGCAGTATTTT
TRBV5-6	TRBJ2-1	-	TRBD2	CASSFSGRGNEQFF	TGTGCCAGCAGCTTTAGCGGGAGAGGTAATGAGCAGTTCTTC
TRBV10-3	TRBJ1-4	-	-	CAISASGSEQLLFF	TGTGCCATCAGTGCGTCAGGGTCGGAACAATTACTGTTTTTT
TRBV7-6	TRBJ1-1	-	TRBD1	CASSSPDRETEAFF	TGTGCCAGCAGCTCACCGGACAGGGAAACTGAAGCTTTCTTT
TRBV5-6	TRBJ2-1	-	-	CASSPGRVWRQFF	TGTGCCAGCAGCCCTGGACGGGTGTGGAGGCAGTTCTTC